The 9 T cell receptor beta chains presented below share a single source sample, sequenced in a study of identical twins. TCRdb passed the 5' RACE reads through MiXCR, listing each CDR3 protein once. The sample lists over 600,000 distinct CDR3 sequences; about 20% were seen once. The same sample was also used in a study of T cells expressing NK-cell markers.

The sample comprised PBMCs. These receptors came from a woman aged 18-29 years in good health.

The table lists this clonotype with a few counts. The chain uses TRBV7-2 and TRBJ2-5; D gene unclear. The CDR3 length is 13 residues. From germline, CDR1 is SGHTA and CDR2 FQGNSA. Trimming pared 5 bases from V and 0 bases from J, leaving 7 bases between. DNA for the CDR3: TGTGCCAGCAGCCCGAGAAACCAAGAGACCCAGTACTTC. It encodes CASSPRNQETQYF.

This clonotype was seen a few times. The chain couples TRBV20-1 to TRBJ1-1, with D tentatively TRBD1 (6 bases). Germline values: CDR1 DFQATT, CDR2 SNEGSKA (reference sequence). V lost 7 bases and J 2 bases, leaving 14 bases between the germline ends. The CDR3 sequence is 13 residues long. CDR3 sequence (DNA): TGCAGTGTTGGGGGCCGGTCAAACACTGAAGCTTTCTTT. Translating gives CSVGGRSNTEAFF.

The sample holds many counts of this clonotype. V is TRBV20-1 and J is TRBJ1-4; D remains unclear. This CDR3 is built from 14 residues. Germline-derived CDR1 and CDR2 are DFQATT and SNEGSKA (reference sequence). Trimming took 1 base from V and 0 from J, leaving 6 bases between them. The CDR3 DNA follows: TGCAGTGCTAGAGGCAGGTCAACTAATGAAAAACTGTTTTTT. Encoded protein: CSARGRSTNEKLFF.

This clonotype has a count of ten or more. In DNA form, the CDR3 reads TGTGCCAGCAGGCAACCCACCGGGGAGCTGTTTTTT. It yields the protein CASRQPTGELFF. The chain employs TRBV7-2 and TRBJ2-2; D remains ambiguous. CDR3 length equals 12 residues. The V gene's germline CDR1 is SGHTA and CDR2 FQGNSA. V lost 6 bases to trimming and J lost 4 bases, with 6 bases between them.

This clonotype showed up many times. The V and J genes are TRBV18 and TRBJ2-7; no reliable D call. The CDR3 is 13 amino acids. CDR1 and CDR2 from the germline V gene are KGHSH and LQKENI. The V end was cut by 2 bases, the J end by 5 bases, with 10 bases between. CDR3 in DNA: TGTGCCAGCTCACCAACAGCTACAGACGAGCAGTACTTC. Its protein is CASSPTATDEQYF.

This clonotype occurred a few times. This sequence joins TRBV4-3 and TRBJ1-1; D may be TRBD1 (6 bases). This CDR3 is 15 amino acids long. Germline-derived CDR1 and CDR2 are LGHNA and YSLEER. The V gene lost 0 bases and the J gene lost 7 bases, with 15 bases spanning the gap. CDR3 amino acids: CASSQDSSGVVEAFF. DNA of the CDR3: TGCGCCAGCAGCCAAGATTCTTCAGGGGTGGTTGAAGCTTTCTTT.

In this sample, this clonotype turned up a few times. The chain couples TRBV5-1 to TRBJ2-1, with D perhaps matching TRBD1 (6 bases). V was trimmed by 7 bases and J by 1 base, leaving 15 bases between them. Germline values: CDR1 SGHRS, CDR2 YFSETQ. The CDR3 has 15 amino acids. The CDR3 DNA is TGCGCCAGCCGCAGGGGAGACACATCCTACAATGAGCAGTTCTTC. Its protein is CASRRGDTSYNEQFF.

This clonotype was seen a few times. The chain joins TRBV20-1 to TRBJ2-5; 11 bases agree with TRBD1. Germline loops: CDR1 DFQATT, CDR2 SNEGSKA (reference sequence). The CDR3 sequence is 15 residues long. V shed 5 bases, J shed 8 bases, and the junction held 13 bases outside the gene matches. The CDR3, as DNA: TGCAGTGCTCCCCATAGGGGACAGGGGGTAGAAACCCAGTACTTC. It is translated as CSAPHRGQGVETQYF.

This sequence joins TRBV29-1 and TRBJ1-1; D is unclear. Germline V lookup: CDR1 SQVTM, CDR2 ANQGSEA. This CDR3 contains 12 residues. V lost 8 bases and J 0 bases, leaving 10 bases between the germline ends. The chain's CDR3 is CSSAALNTEAFF. The CDR3 DNA reads as TGCAGCTCCGCGGCACTGAACACTGAAGCTTTCTTT.